Below, 14 T cell receptor beta chains from the same sample are listed, as sequenced in a study of immune heterogeneity within non-small cell lung tumors. Multiplex PCR employing 32 V and 13 J primers generated amplicons of the TCR beta CDR3. TCRdb redid the calling of the multiplex PCR reads with MiXCR, one entry per CDR3 protein. The sample carries 20,000 to 25,000 distinct CDR3 sequences, 25% to 30% recorded once. Bulk tumor genomic DNA constituted the template, at approximately 600 ng per sample. Biopsies, several per primary tumor and spaced far apart, were collected during surgery. Curative operations were performed on patients who had untreated, newly diagnosed non-small cell lung cancer. The source material was lung tumor tissue. Source of these receptors: a man aged 35 to 55 with non-small cell lung cancer.

The rearrangement links TRBV5-1 to TRBJ2-3; 7 bases fit TRBD1. V dropped 4 bases and J dropped 0; count of bases not matched to a gene: 17. CDR3 size: 19 residues. Germline CDR1 SGHRS, CDR2 YFSETQ. The CDR3 is CASSLTVGTAPLSTDTQYF. Written as DNA, the CDR3 is TGCGCCAGCAGCCTAACCGTAGGGACAGCCCCACTAAGCACAGATACGCAGTATTTT.

The chain recombines TRBV7-9 with TRBJ1-4; D might be TRBD1 (5 bases). With 0 bases removed from V and 4 bases from J, the gap between germline ends came to 9 bases. Germline lookup yields CDR1 SEHNR and CDR2 FQNEAQ (reference sequence). The CDR3 consists of 15 residues. Here the CDR3 DNA reads TGTGCCAGCAGCTTAGCGAGGGACCGTAATGAAAAACTGTTTTTT. Amino acid sequence: CASSLARDRNEKLFF.

The sample holds a few counts of this clonotype. This clone may be a read error of a much larger clone one base away. The chain couples TRBV11-3 to TRBJ2-7; 9 bases are a match to TRBD2. The CDR3 consists of 14 residues. The germline V gene has CDR1 SGHNT and CDR2 YENEEA. CDR3 protein: CTSTPSGELYEQYF. CDR3 in DNA: TGTACCAGCACCCCTAGCGGGGAACTCTACGAGCAGTACTTC.

This clonotype came up a few times. This chain connects TRBV7-2 to TRBJ1-4; D gene uncertain. This CDR3 spans 14 amino acids. The V end was cut by 2 bases, the J end by 5 bases, with 9 bases between. Germline V gene sequence: CDR1 SGHTA, CDR2 FQGNSA. The CDR3 DNA reads TGTGCCAGCAGCTTATTGGCTCTAAATGAAAAACTGTTTTTT. Its translation: CASSLLALNEKLFF.

Concerning this clonotype itself: A read error may produce the germline difference seen at one junction end. The rearrangement links TRBV10-2 to TRBJ2-5; 15 bases map to TRBD2. From germline, CDR1 is WSHSY and CDR2 SAAADI. The CDR3 consists of 17 residues. The DNA for the CDR3 is TGCGCCAGCAGTCCCTGGACTAGCGGGAGGGGAGGGGAGACCAAGTACTTC. The encoded protein is CASSPWTSGRGGETKYF.

The chain employs TRBV9 and TRBJ2-4; TRBD1 is a possible D gene (5 bases). The CDR3 is made up of 15 amino acids. The V and J ends lost 0 bases and 5 bases respectively, with 12 bases between them. The germline gives CDR1 SGDLS, CDR2 YYNGEE. CDR3 protein: CASSVAPGHQNIQYF. The CDR3 DNA follows: TGTGCCAGCAGCGTAGCCCCCGGACACCAAAACATTCAGTACTTC.

By share, this clonotype ranks as medium-sized (0.01 to 0.1%). The genes are TRBV11-2 and TRBJ1-2; D is uncertain. Trimming stripped 2 bases from V and 7 bases from J, with 8 bases between. The CDR3 runs to 12 residues. Looked up from germline, CDR1 is SGHAT and CDR2 is FQNNGV. In nucleotides, the CDR3 is TGTGCCAGCAGCTTATCTAAGGGTGGCTACACCTTC. This encodes CASSLSKGGYTF.

By share of the sample, this clonotype is medium-sized. J is TRBJ1-2 and V is TRBV5-1; the match to TRBD1 covers 10 bases. The CDR3 totals 17 residues. The germline CDR1 and CDR2 sequences are SGHRS and YFSETQ. V lost 0 bases to trimming and J lost 2 bases; unmatched junction nucleotides: 7. CDR3 residues: CASSLARRGQGNYGYTF. CDR3 in DNA: TGCGCCAGCAGCTTGGCCAGGAGGGGACAGGGGAACTATGGCTACACCTTC.

As for this clonotype: Being one base from a much bigger clone, this may be a read error. The chain links TRBV6-2 or TRBV6-3 to TRBJ1-5; TRBD1 aligns across 9 bases. The CDR3 is 16 residues long. Trimming took 5 bases from V and 9 from J; bases not matched to a gene: 14. Germline V gene sequence: CDR1 MNHEY, CDR2 SVGEGT. CDR3 protein: CASSPTLGQGSAPQHF. In DNA, the CDR3 is TGTGCCAGCAGTCCTACCTTAGGACAGGGGAGTGCGCCCCAGCATTTT.

This clonotype was found many times. The V gene is TRBV30, the J gene TRBJ1-5, with 10 bases matching TRBD1. V shed 3 bases, J shed 1 base, and the junction held 6 bases outside the gene matches. The germline gives CDR1 GTSNPN, CDR2 SVGIG (reference sequence). The CDR3 has 16 amino acids. This CDR3 reads CAWSEGTGVSNQPQHF. CDR3 bases: TGTGCCTGGAGCGAGGGGACAGGGGTGAGCAATCAGCCCCAGCATTTT.

In its sample, this clonotype ranks as medium-sized. V gene TRBV6-1 combines with J gene TRBJ2-7, with unresolved D. V lost 6 bases to trimming and J lost 2 bases, with 14 bases between them. The germline CDR1 and CDR2 sequences are MNHNS and SASEGT. The CDR3 is 14 residues long. The CDR3 nucleotides are TGTGCCAGCAGGGCCTCAACTGTGCCCTACGAGCAGTACTTC. Amino acid sequence: CASRASTVPYEQYF.

At least ten counts were recorded for this clonotype. The chain links TRBV7-2 to TRBJ2-7; TRBD1 matches at 9 bases. There are 14 residues in the CDR3. Germline V gene data show CDR1 as SGHTA and CDR2 as FQGNSA. Trimming at V came to 3 bases and at J to 0 bases, leaving 0 bases not matched to a gene. The CDR3 nucleotides read TGTGCCAGCAGCTTGGACAGGGGCTCCTACGAGCAGTACTTC. Protein: CASSLDRGSYEQYF.

V gene TRBV10-3 combines with J gene TRBJ2-1; D gene ambiguous. Germline-derived CDR1 and CDR2 are ENHRY and SYGVKD. This CDR3 spans 13 amino acids. With 1 base removed from V and 5 bases from J, the gap between germline ends came to 6 bases. The CDR3 nucleotides are TGTGCCATCAGTGAGTTTTCTAACAATGAGCAGTTCTTC. It specifies CAISEFSNNEQFF.

A word on this clonotype: This may be a read error: a much more frequent sequence differs by one nucleotide. The gene calls are TRBV19 and TRBJ1-2, with no clear D. Germline V gene data show CDR1 as LNHDA and CDR2 as SQIVND (reference sequence). The CDR3 runs 14 residues. The chain's CDR3 is CASIIEARSYGYTF. DNA of the CDR3: TGTGCCAGTATTATAGAAGCCAGATCCTATGGCTACACCTTC.